This TCR beta chain was observed in a study of OX40 agonist ivuxolimab in advanced cancers. As for the study in general: Among those enrolled, mean age was about 60 years (range roughly 20 to 80) and over 70% were male.

Germline V gene lookup returns CDR1 SGHVS and CDR2 FNYEAQ. Trimming took 5 bases from V and 5 from J; bases not matched to a gene: 10. The CDR3 is made up of 16 amino acids. Some clones are missing from TCRdb's copy, which holds only in-frame ones; the method was immunoSEQ multiplex PCR. The sample has about 53,000 clones, over 75% seen once; the top ten hold about 11%. The sample here was CD4+ or CD8+ T cells sorted from blood, taken in a trial of the OX40 agonist ivuxolimab. The receptor's source is an adult with an advanced solid tumor such as melanoma, head and neck, liver or kidney cancer. The chain recombines TRBV7-6 with TRBJ2-1, with TRBD2 matching over 9 bases. The CDR3 is CASSPLAGVGHNEQFF. The CDR3 DNA follows: TGTGCCAGCAGCCCGTTAGCGGGAGTGGGCCACAATGAGCAGTTCTTC.